Listed below are T cell receptor beta chains from one sample, sequenced in a study of cytomegalovirus exposure and HLA in healthy donors. Libraries were prepared by immunoSEQ multiplex PCR; TCRdb keeps only in-frame clonotypes and omits some of them. The data contain more than 75,000 clones, 93% of them singletons. Material: PBMCs. The receptors originated from a man aged 18 to 30 in good health and CMV-seronegative. Each CDR3 is given without its conserved first and last residue. Only part of the rows carry a size: once, few, many, or a class if the clone is expanded.

>TRBJ1-5|NA|TRBV6-1
ASSASGTADQPQH
>TRBJ2-3|once|TRBV7-2
ASSLAFGTQY
>TRBJ1-1|NA|TRBV29-1
SATNRGQEAF
>TRBJ1-2|NA|TRBV27
ASSLKGQGGYGYT
>TRBJ2-5|NA|TRBV15
ATSGRTIETQY
>TRBJ1-1|NA|TRBV7-9
ASSPGQGASMNTEAF
>TRBJ1-1|NA|TRBV4-1
ASSQPGQTNTEAF
>TRBJ1-1|NA|TRBV6-5
ASRAGGNTEAF
>TRBJ2-1|NA|TRBV20-1
SAQGNNEQF
>TRBJ1-5|NA|TRBV19
ASSIGVILGQPQH
>TRBJ2-1|NA|TRBV27
ASIPTSGGAPYNEQF
>TRBJ2-7|NA|TRBV4-2
ASSQERRKITEQY
>TRBJ1-4|NA|TRBV6-1
ASRDNGSEKLF
>TRBJ2-6|NA|TRBV6-4
ASSDSSGSGANVLT
>TRBJ1-2|NA|TRBV6-1
ASIVHGINYGYT
>TRBJ2-7|NA|TRBV9
ASSVEGAGGSYEQY
>TRBJ2-1|NA|TRBV4-2
ASSRDSGGARPYNEQF
>TRBJ1-6|NA|TRBV6-1
ASSDQGGGGSPLH